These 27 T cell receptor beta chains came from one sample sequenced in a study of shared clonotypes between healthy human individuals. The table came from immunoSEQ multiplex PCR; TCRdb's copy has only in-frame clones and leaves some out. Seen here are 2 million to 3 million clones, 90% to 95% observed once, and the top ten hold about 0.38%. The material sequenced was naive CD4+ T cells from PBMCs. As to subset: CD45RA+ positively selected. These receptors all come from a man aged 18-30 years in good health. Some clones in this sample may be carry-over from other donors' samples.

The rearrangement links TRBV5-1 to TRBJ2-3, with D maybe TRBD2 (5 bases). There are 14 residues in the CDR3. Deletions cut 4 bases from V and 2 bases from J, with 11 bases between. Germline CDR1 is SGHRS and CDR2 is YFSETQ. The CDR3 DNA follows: TGCGCCAGCAGCCTTCGGAGGACCACAGATACGCAGTATTTT. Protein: CASSLRRTTDTQYF.

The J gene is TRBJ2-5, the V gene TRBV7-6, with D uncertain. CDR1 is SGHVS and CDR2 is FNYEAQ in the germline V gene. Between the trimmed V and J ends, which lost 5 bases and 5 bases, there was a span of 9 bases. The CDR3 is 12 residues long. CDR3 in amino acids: CASSEYGETQYF. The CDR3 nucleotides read TGTGCCAGCAGCGAGTATGGGGAGACCCAGTACTTC.

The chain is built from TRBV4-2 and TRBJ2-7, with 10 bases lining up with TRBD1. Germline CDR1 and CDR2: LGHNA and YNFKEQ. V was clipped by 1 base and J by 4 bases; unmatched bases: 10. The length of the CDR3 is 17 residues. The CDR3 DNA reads TGTGCCAGCAGCCAAGTCCCCCTCCGGGACAGGGGATACGAGCAGTACTTC. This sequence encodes CASSQVPLRDRGYEQYF.

The DNA for the CDR3 is TGTGCCAGCAGTCCCAAGCGGGTCCCAGTGAATGAGCAGTTCTTC. This gives the protein CASSPKRVPVNEQFF. The chain carries TRBV28 and TRBJ2-1, with D tentatively TRBD2 (6 bases). The germline gives CDR1 MDHEN, CDR2 SYDVKM. CDR3 length: 15 residues. V lost 5 bases, J lost 7 bases, and 18 bases lay in between.

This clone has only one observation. The CDR3, as DNA: TGTGCCAGCAGCTTTGTTTGGGGCAGCTACAATGAGCAGTTCTTC. Amino acid sequence: CASSFVWGSYNEQFF. The rearrangement joins TRBV7-2 to TRBJ2-1, with D perhaps TRBD1 (5 bases). Trimming pared 3 bases from V and 3 bases from J, leaving 12 bases between. The V gene's germline CDR1 is SGHTA and CDR2 FQGNSA. The CDR3 covers 15 residues.

Here the CDR3 DNA reads TGTGCCAGCAGCCCAGGCTACAGGGGGCCTAATGGCTACACCTTC. Protein: CASSPGYRGPNGYTF. J is TRBJ1-2 and V is TRBV11-2; 9 bases align to TRBD1. CDR1 and CDR2 (germline): SGHAT, FQNNGV. The CDR3 is 15 residues long. J gave up 6 bases and V 5 bases, and 10 bases lay outside the gene matches. Combining the CDR3 with reference TRBV11-2 and TRBJ1-2 gives the whole variable domain EAGVAQSPRYKIIEKRQSVAFWCNPISGHATLYWYQQILGQGPKLLIQFQNNGVVDDSQLPKDRFSAERLKGVDSTLKIQPAKLEDSAVYLCASSPGYRGPNGYTFGSGTRLTVV.

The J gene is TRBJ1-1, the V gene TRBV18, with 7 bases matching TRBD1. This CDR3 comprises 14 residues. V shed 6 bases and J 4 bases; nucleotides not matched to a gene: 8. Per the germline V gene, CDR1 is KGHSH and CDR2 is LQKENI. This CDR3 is CASSLKQGITEAFF. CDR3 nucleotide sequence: TGTGCCAGCTCTCTGAAACAGGGGATCACTGAAGCTTTCTTT.

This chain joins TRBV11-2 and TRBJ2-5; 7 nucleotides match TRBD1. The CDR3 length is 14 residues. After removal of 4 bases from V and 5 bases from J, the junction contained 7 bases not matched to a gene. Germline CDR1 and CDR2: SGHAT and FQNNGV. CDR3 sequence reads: CASSSRDSGETQYF. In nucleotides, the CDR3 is TGTGCCAGCAGCTCCCGGGACAGTGGGGAGACCCAGTACTTC. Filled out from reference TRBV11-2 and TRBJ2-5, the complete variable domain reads EAGVAQSPRYKIIEKRQSVAFWCNPISGHATLYWYQQILGQGPKLLIQFQNNGVVDDSQLPKDRFSAERLKGVDSTLKIQPAKLEDSAVYLCASSSRDSGETQYFGPGTRLLVL.

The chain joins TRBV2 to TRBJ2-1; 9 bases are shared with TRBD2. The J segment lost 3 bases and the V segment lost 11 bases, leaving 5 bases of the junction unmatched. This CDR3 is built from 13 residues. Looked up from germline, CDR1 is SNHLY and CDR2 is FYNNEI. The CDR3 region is CAGTSGYYNEQFF. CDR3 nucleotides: TGTGCCGGAACTAGCGGGTACTACAATGAGCAGTTCTTC.

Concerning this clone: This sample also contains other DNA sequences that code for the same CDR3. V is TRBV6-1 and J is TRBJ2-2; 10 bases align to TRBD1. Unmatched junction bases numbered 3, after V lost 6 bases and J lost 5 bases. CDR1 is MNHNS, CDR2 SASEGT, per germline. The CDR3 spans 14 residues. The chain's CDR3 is CASRGQGGTGELFF. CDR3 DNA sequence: TGTGCCAGCAGAGGACAGGGGGGGACCGGGGAGCTGTTTTTT.

The CDR3 nucleotides are TGTGCCAGCACGAGCGGTACAGCAAGGACCGGGGAGCTGTTTTTT. It encodes CASTSGTARTGELFF. V usage is TRBV6-1 and J usage is TRBJ2-2; the D gene is possibly TRBD2 (5 bases). Germline values: CDR1 MNHNS, CDR2 SASEGT. Trimming removed 7 bases from V and 5 bases from J, with 17 bases in between. This CDR3 has 15 amino acids.

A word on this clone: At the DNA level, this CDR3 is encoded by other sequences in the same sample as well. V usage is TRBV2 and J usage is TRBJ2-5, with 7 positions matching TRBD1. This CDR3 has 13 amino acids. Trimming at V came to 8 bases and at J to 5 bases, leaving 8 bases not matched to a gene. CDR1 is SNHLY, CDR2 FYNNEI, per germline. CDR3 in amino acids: CASSQGLEETQYF. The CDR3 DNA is TGTGCCAGCTCACAGGGGTTGGAGGAGACCCAGTACTTC.

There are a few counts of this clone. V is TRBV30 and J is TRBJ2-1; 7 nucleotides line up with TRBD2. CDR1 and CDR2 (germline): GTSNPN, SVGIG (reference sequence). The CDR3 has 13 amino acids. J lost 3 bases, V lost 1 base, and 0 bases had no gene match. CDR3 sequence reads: CAWSGGSYNEQFF. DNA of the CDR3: TGTGCCTGGAGTGGCGGGAGCTACAATGAGCAGTTCTTC.

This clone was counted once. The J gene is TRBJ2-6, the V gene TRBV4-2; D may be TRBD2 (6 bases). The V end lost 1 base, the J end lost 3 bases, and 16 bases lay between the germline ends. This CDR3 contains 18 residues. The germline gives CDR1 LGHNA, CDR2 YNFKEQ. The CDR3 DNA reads TGTGCCAGCAGCCAAGTCGGTCGGGAGTATTTTGGGGCCAACGTCCTGACTTTC. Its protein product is CASSQVGREYFGANVLTF.

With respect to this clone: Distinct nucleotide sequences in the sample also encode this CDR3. The CDR3 bases are TGTGCCACCAGCAGAGGTTCTGGAAACACCATATATTTT. This gives the protein CATSRGSGNTIYF. V usage is TRBV15 and J usage is TRBJ1-3; D remains unclear. The germline CDR1 and CDR2 sequences are LNHNV and YYDKDF (reference sequence). V lost 1 base and J 1 base, leaving 2 bases between the germline ends. There are 13 residues in the CDR3.

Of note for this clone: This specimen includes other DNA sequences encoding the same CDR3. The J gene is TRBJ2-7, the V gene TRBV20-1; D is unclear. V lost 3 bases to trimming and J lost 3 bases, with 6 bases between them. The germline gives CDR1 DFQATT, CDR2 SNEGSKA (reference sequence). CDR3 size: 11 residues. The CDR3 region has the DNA TGCAGTGCTAGGGGATACTACGAGCAGTACTTC. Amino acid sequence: CSARGYYEQYF.

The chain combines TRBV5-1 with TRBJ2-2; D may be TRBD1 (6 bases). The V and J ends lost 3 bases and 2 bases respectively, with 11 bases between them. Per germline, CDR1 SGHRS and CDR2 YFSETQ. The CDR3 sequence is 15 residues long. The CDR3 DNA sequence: TGCGCCAGCAGCTATATAGGGACAAACACCGGGGAGCTGTTTTTT. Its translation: CASSYIGTNTGELFF.

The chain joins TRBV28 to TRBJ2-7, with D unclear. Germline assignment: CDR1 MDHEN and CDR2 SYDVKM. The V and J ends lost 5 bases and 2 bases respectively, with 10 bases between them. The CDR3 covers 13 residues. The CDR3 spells CASSTTAAYEQYF. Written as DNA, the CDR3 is TGTGCCAGCAGTACCACGGCCGCCTACGAGCAGTACTTC.

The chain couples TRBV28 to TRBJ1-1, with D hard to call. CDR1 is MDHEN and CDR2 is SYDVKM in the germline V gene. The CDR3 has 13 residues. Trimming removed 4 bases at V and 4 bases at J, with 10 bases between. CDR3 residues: CASSWVIGTEAFF. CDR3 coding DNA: TGTGCCAGCAGTTGGGTTATTGGCACTGAAGCTTTCTTT.

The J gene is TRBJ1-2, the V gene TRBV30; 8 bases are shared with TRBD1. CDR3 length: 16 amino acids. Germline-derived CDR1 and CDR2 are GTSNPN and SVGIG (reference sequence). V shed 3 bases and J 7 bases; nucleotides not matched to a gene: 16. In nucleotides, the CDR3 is TGTGCCTGGAGCGCCGTAGTCGACAGGGGAAGGGGTGGCTACACCTTC. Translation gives CAWSAVVDRGRGGYTF.

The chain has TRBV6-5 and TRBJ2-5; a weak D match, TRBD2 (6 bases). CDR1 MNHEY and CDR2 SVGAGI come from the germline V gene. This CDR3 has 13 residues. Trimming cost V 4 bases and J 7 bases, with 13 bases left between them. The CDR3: CASSSDYKRTQYF. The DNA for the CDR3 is TGTGCCAGCAGTTCGGACTACAAGAGGACCCAGTACTTC.

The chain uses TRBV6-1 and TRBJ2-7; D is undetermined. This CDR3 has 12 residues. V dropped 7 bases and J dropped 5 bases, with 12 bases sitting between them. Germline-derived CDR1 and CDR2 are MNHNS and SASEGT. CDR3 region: CASNARRNEQYF. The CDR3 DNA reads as TGTGCCAGCAACGCTAGGCGAAACGAGCAGTACTTC.

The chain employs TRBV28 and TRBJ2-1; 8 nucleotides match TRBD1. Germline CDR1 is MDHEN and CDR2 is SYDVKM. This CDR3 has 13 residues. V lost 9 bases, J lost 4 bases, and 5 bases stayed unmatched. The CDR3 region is CASSGTGYNEQFF. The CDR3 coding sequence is TGTGCCAGTTCCGGGACAGGTTACAATGAGCAGTTCTTC.

The CDR3 nucleotides read TGTGCCAGCGCAAGCTGGGGGGACAGGGGGAACGAGCAGTACTTC. Residues: CASASWGDRGNEQYF. The rearrangement joins TRBV28 to TRBJ2-7; 11 nucleotides align to TRBD1. The V gene's germline CDR1 is MDHEN and CDR2 SYDVKM. J lost 5 bases, V lost 8 bases, and 11 bases had no gene match. This CDR3 is built from 15 residues. Full variable domain (rest looked up from reference TRBV28 and TRBJ2-7): DVKVTQSSRYLVKRTGEKVFLECVQDMDHENMFWYRQDPGLGLRLIYFSYDVKMKEKGDIPEGYSVSREKKERFSLILESASTNQTSMYLCASASWGDRGNEQYFGPGTRLTVT.

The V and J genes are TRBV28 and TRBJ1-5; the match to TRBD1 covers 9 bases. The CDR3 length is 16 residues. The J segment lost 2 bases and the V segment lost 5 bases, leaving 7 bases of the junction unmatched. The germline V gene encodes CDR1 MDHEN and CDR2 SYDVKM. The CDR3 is CASSTRTGVGNQPQHF. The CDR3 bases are TGTGCCAGCAGTACCAGGACAGGGGTGGGCAATCAGCCCCAGCATTTT.

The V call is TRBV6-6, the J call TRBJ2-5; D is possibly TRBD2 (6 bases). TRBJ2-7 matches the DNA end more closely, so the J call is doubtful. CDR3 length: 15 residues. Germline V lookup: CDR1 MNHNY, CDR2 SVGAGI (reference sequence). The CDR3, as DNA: TGTGCCAGCAGTTACTCGTTGGGGGGCTCCTACGAGCAGTACTTC. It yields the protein CASSYSLGGSYEQYF.

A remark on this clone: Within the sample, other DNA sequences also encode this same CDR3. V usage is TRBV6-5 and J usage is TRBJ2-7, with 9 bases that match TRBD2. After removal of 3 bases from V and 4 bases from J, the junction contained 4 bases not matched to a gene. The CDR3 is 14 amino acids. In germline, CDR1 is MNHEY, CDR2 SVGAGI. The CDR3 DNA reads TGTGCCAGCAGTTATTCGCGGGAGGGGTACGAGCAGTACTTC. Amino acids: CASSYSREGYEQYF.